The 21 T cell receptor beta chains listed next were all sequenced from one sample in a study of T cell clones after liver transplantation. Profiling relied on immunoSEQ multiplex PCR, and the TCRdb table lists in-frame clones only, not all of them. The sample lists 12,000 to 15,000 clones, more than 65% occurring once. Sequencing used CD8+ T cells from blood, obtained roughly 50 months after liver transplant. The receptors derive from a human patient who received a liver transplant. Some T cells may be graft donor cells.

Judged by abundance, this clone is medium-sized. CDR3 DNA: TGTGCCAGCAGACCCGAACCGGGACAGTCCGACGAGCAGTACTTC. Translating gives CASRPEPGQSDEQYF. This rearrangement joins TRBV28 to TRBJ2-7, with 7 positions matching TRBD1. CDR1 is MDHEN, CDR2 SYDVKM, per germline. This CDR3 is built from 15 residues. V lost 6 bases, J lost 5 bases, and 13 bases stayed unmatched.

This sequence joins TRBV4-1 and TRBJ2-1; TRBD2 might be the D (5 bases). The CDR3 contains 14 residues. The germline V and J ends were trimmed by 3 bases and 4 bases, with 10 bases remaining between them. Per germline, CDR1 MGHRA and CDR2 YSYEKL. As DNA, the CDR3 is TGCGCCAGCAGCCATACCAGCGGTTACAATGAGCAGTTCTTC. Protein: CASSHTSGYNEQFF.

J is TRBJ2-2 and V is TRBV4-3, with 7 bases aligning to TRBD2. CDR1 is LGHNA, CDR2 YSLEER, per germline. CDR3 size: 17 residues. Unmatched junction bases numbered 7, after V lost 0 bases and J lost 3 bases. The CDR3 is CASSQDLGGGHTGELFF. In DNA form, the CDR3 reads TGCGCCAGCAGCCAAGATCTGGGCGGGGGACACACCGGGGAGCTGTTTTTT.

The rearrangement links TRBV6-6 to TRBJ1-5; maybe TRBD1 (5 bases). The CDR3 totals 14 residues. V was trimmed by 8 bases and J by 3 bases, leaving 14 bases between them. In germline, CDR1 is MNHNY, CDR2 SVGAGI (reference sequence). CDR3 amino acids: CASSNGAVNQPQHF. The CDR3 DNA reads as TGTGCCAGCTCAAACGGGGCAGTCAATCAGCCCCAGCATTTT.

The rearrangement links TRBV13 to TRBJ1-2; weak D call: TRBD1 (6 bases). Germline CDR1 and CDR2: PRHDT and FYEKMQ (reference sequence). V shed 5 bases and J shed 4 bases, with 17 bases lying between them. CDR3 length equals 15 residues. The CDR3 DNA reads TGTGCCAGCAGCCTTGACCAGGGGATAATCTATGGCTACACCTTC. The encoded protein is CASSLDQGIIYGYTF.

The table lists this clone with a count of one. The V call is TRBV4-1, the J call TRBJ1-1; 9 nucleotides agree with TRBD1. Germline values: CDR1 MGHRA, CDR2 YSYEKL. CDR3 length equals 14 residues. With 3 bases clipped from V and 7 bases from J, the junction kept 6 bases outside the gene matches. The CDR3 here is CASSQEDRGDEAFF. The CDR3 DNA reads as TGCGCCAGCAGCCAGGAGGACAGGGGTGATGAAGCTTTCTTT.

This clone occurred a few times. This rearrangement joins TRBV7-9 to TRBJ2-3; tentatively, D is TRBD2 (5 bases). In germline, CDR1 is SEHNR, CDR2 FQNEAQ (reference sequence). Trimming cost V 5 bases and J 3 bases, with 15 bases left between them. This CDR3 is 15 amino acids long. The CDR3 nucleotides are TGTGCCAGCAGCGGAAGAGGGTCCGGGACAGATACGCAGTATTTT. Its protein is CASSGRGSGTDTQYF.

This chain links TRBV28 with TRBJ1-1; no firm D call. The germline V and J ends were trimmed by 5 bases and 4 bases, with 14 bases remaining between them. The germline V gene encodes CDR1 MDHEN and CDR2 SYDVKM. This CDR3 has 14 amino acids. The CDR3 is CASSELREVTEAFF. DNA for the CDR3: TGTGCCAGCAGTGAACTAAGGGAGGTCACTGAAGCTTTCTTT.

The chain links TRBV7-6 to TRBJ2-3; D is unresolved. The CDR3 runs 14 residues. V dropped 2 bases and J dropped 3 bases, with 9 bases sitting between them. Germline values: CDR1 SGHVS, CDR2 FNYEAQ. CDR3 protein: CASSLIVGTDTQYF. Here the CDR3 DNA reads TGTGCCAGCAGCTTAATAGTTGGGACAGATACGCAGTATTTT.

The table lists this clone with a few counts. The genes are TRBV10-3 and TRBJ2-1; D unclear. Trimming left V 10 bases short and J 0 bases short, with 10 bases between. CDR1 and CDR2 (germline): ENHRY, SYGVKD. The CDR3 runs to 13 residues. DNA for the CDR3: TGTGCCACCGGTGATAGCTCCTACAATGAGCAGTTCTTC. This encodes CATGDSSYNEQFF.

This sequence joins TRBV7-9 and TRBJ1-6; weak D call: TRBD1 (6 bases). V lost 5 bases, J lost 5 bases, and 13 bases lay in between. Germline CDR1 SEHNR, CDR2 FQNEAQ (reference sequence). The CDR3 is 15 amino acids. This CDR3 reads CASSLLQGDNSPLHF. CDR3 bases: TGTGCCAGCAGCCTCCTACAGGGCGATAATTCACCCCTCCACTTT.

The chain is built from TRBV10-3 and TRBJ2-1; 9 bases map to TRBD1. Germline lookup yields CDR1 ENHRY and CDR2 SYGVKD. The CDR3 covers 13 residues. V shed 3 bases, J shed 10 bases, and the junction held 4 bases outside the gene matches. The CDR3 DNA sequence: TGTGCCATCAGTGATCCCACAGGGGGCGAGCAGTTCTTC. The encoded protein is CAISDPTGGEQFF.

The rearrangement links TRBV4-1 to TRBJ2-7; D is perhaps TRBD2 (6 bases). V was pared by 3 bases and J by 2 bases, with 14 bases between. Germline V gene sequence: CDR1 MGHRA, CDR2 YSYEKL. CDR3 length: 15 amino acids. The CDR3 loop reads CASSQGGWYAYEQYF. The CDR3 DNA sequence: TGCGCCAGCAGCCAGGGGGGTTGGTACGCCTACGAGCAGTACTTC.

The V call is TRBV7-9, the J call TRBJ2-2; 11 bases match TRBD1. In germline, CDR1 is SEHNR, CDR2 FQNEAQ (reference sequence). J gave up 6 bases and V 4 bases, and 4 bases lay outside the gene matches. This CDR3 contains 15 residues. The CDR3 coding sequence is TGTGCCAGCAGCTCAGGACAGGGGGCAGCCGGGGAGCTGTTTTTT. It yields the protein CASSSGQGAAGELFF.

V is TRBV5-1 and J is TRBJ1-2, with a tentative D call TRBD1 (5 bases). The CDR3 extends over 17 amino acids. V lost 6 bases to trimming and J lost 3 bases, with 24 bases between them. Germline V gene lookup returns CDR1 SGHRS and CDR2 YFSETQ. The CDR3 reads CASTDGQGSFNDYGYTF. CDR3 bases: TGCGCCAGCACTGATGGGCAGGGAAGCTTTAACGACTATGGCTACACCTTC.

The chain recombines TRBV13 with TRBJ2-2; D possibly uses TRBD1 or TRBD2 (6 bases each). Trimming shortened V by 6 bases and J by 6 bases, and 20 bases separated the two germline ends. The germline V gene encodes CDR1 PRHDT and CDR2 FYEKMQ (reference sequence). CDR3 length equals 16 residues. CDR3 sequence reads: CASSLFQGRSAGELFF. The CDR3 DNA sequence: TGTGCCAGCAGTTTGTTCCAGGGGAGGTCAGCCGGGGAGCTGTTTTTT.

This sequence joins TRBV28 and TRBJ2-1; a possible D gene is TRBD2 (6 bases). There are 15 residues in the CDR3. V was clipped by 3 bases and J by 3 bases, with 12 bases between them. Germline CDR1 is MDHEN and CDR2 is SYDVKM. CDR3 sequence (DNA): TGTGCCAGCAGTTTTCGACTAGATCTCTACAATGAGCAGTTCTTC. The encoded protein is CASSFRLDLYNEQFF.

The gene calls are TRBV6-1 and TRBJ2-7, with D perhaps matching TRBD1 (6 bases). Per germline, CDR1 MNHNS and CDR2 SASEGT. The length of the CDR3 is 15 residues. Trimming took 3 bases from V and 2 from J, leaving 14 bases between them. The CDR3 DNA follows: TGTGCCAGCAGTGATTTTGGACAGCCAACCTACGAGCAGTACTTC. Encoded protein: CASSDFGQPTYEQYF.

The V call is TRBV11-1, the J call TRBJ2-7; a possible D gene is TRBD1 (5 bases). This CDR3 spans 12 amino acids. Germline CDR1 is SGHAT and CDR2 is FQDESV (reference sequence). Trimming left V 3 bases short and J 5 bases short, with 8 bases between. Here the CDR3 DNA reads TGTGCCAGCAGCTTTTCAGGGAACGAGCAGTACTTC. Translation: CASSFSGNEQYF.

This chain connects TRBV7-3 to TRBJ2-1, with D perhaps TRBD1 (6 bases). From germline, CDR1 is SGHTA and CDR2 FQGTGA. This CDR3 has 14 amino acids. V shed 5 bases and J shed 6 bases, with 14 bases lying between them. The CDR3 DNA is TGTGCCAGCAGCCCTATCGGGACACCCAATGAGCAGTTCTTC. Amino acid sequence: CASSPIGTPNEQFF.

This chain uses TRBV19 with TRBJ1-1; 7 bases are a match to TRBD1. This CDR3 contains 13 residues. The ends lost 6 bases at V and 7 bases at J; junction bases unmatched: 8. The V gene's germline CDR1 is LNHDA and CDR2 SQIVND (reference sequence). CDR3 in amino acids: CASSAIAGGEAFF. In nucleotides, the CDR3 is TGTGCCAGTAGCGCGATAGCAGGGGGTGAAGCTTTCTTT.